A selection of T cell receptor beta chains follows, all from one sample in a study of CD8 T cells in Susac syndrome. TCRdb used MiXCR to reprocess the immunoSEQ multiplex PCR reads, holding one entry per CDR3 protein. The sample includes 170,000 or so distinct CDR3 sequences, roughly 95% of them seen just once. The specimen sequenced was CD4+ T cells from PBMCs. These TCRs come from a human donor with Susac syndrome. CDR3s leave out the opening cysteine and the closing phenylalanine or tryptophan. The order of the fields is V gene, D gene, J gene, CDR3 protein. D genes are given only for firm matches.

TRBV25-1	TRBD2	TRBJ2-4	ASSEERRGNIQY
TRBV4-3	TRBD1	TRBJ2-7	ASSQDGTATYEQY
TRBV12-3/TRBV12-4	NA	TRBJ1-2	ASSFRNYGYT
TRBV4-2	TRBD2	TRBJ2-3	ASSPSSGKDTQY
TRBV29-1	TRBD1	TRBJ1-1	SVSGQGISEAF
TRBV19	TRBD2	TRBJ2-7	ASGSSGRGYEQY
TRBV24-1	TRBD1	TRBJ1-2	ATSDSRDRRGYT
TRBV20-1	NA	TRBJ2-3	SARVGTVADTQY
TRBV4-3	NA	TRBJ2-7	ASSQDIAAYEQY
TRBV4-1	NA	TRBJ2-3	ASSHLRHTDTQY
TRBV5-1	TRBD2	TRBJ2-5	ASSLRSGGLETQY
TRBV7-9	NA	TRBJ2-4	ASSPGTPTEVAKNIQY
TRBV12-3/TRBV12-4	NA	TRBJ2-2	ASSDQGGTGELF
TRBV30	NA	TRBJ2-6	AWSRDPRNLGANVLT
TRBV4-3	NA	TRBJ2-7	ASSQEPGNEQY
TRBV20-1	TRBD1	TRBJ2-7	SATRVGGQGSSYEQY
TRBV20-1	NA	TRBJ2-3	SARDPREAGDTQY
TRBV30	TRBD1	TRBJ1-2	AWSPQGGYGYT
TRBV30	NA	TRBJ1-1	AWSKRGNTEAF
TRBV6-2/TRBV6-3	NA	TRBJ1-5	ASSDRKNQPQH
TRBV4-3	TRBD2	TRBJ2-7	ASSQGALAGLEEQY
TRBV3-1	NA	TRBJ1-3	ASSQGHDSGNTIY
TRBV7-3	NA	TRBJ2-2	ASNNGGELF
TRBV5-1	NA	TRBJ2-4	ASSLSGTEKNIQY
TRBV27	TRBD2	TRBJ2-1	ASGRADARVEQF
TRBV24-1	TRBD2	TRBJ2-1	ATSDRSGRVNEQF